The entry below gives a single T cell receptor beta chain sequence along with its context. What it recognizes is unknown. These data originate in a study of beta chain features in type 1 diabetes. Background on the study: Sorted cells examined across all samples numbered 107,917,701. Study-level findings and limits: Reduced insertions and increased deletions marked VDJ junctions in type 1 diabetes patients. Significant though moderate, a shortening of TCRB CDR3s appeared in all four CD4+ subsets of Type 1 diabetes patients.

J gave up 10 bases and V 2 bases, and 8 bases lay outside the gene matches. The CDR3 spans 15 residues. Germline V gives CDR1 KGHSH, CDR2 LQKENI. Isolated RNA was reverse transcribed in full, so expressed TCRB transcripts were sequenced. Profiled with immunoSEQ multiplex PCR; TCRdb holds only in-frame clones, not every one. The repertoire has approximately 44,000 clones, 66% of them found once; the top ten carry about 2%. Sequencing was performed on Tregs from blood. V gene TRBV18 combines with J gene TRBJ2-1; 10 nucleotides align to TRBD2. The TCR sequence derives from a woman between 18 and 29 years old with type 1 diabetes. The CDR3 loop is CASSPSLAGVGEQFF. The CDR3, as DNA: TGTGCCAGCTCACCATCCCTAGCGGGAGTTGGAGAGCAGTTCTTC.